This is a list of T cell receptor beta chains from one sample in a study of blood T cell repertoires in COVID-19. The repertoire was sequenced with immunoSEQ multiplex PCR; TCRdb's copy has only in-frame clones and lacks some. The sample contains about 420,000 clones, 70% to 90% of which appear only once. Source material: peripheral blood. These receptor sequences come from a man between 18 and 29 years old with COVID-19, enrolled during active disease. The conserved cysteine and the conserved F or W are not part of the CDR3 here. Not every row has a clone size; where given, it reads once, few, many or a size class.

TRBJ1-2 | . | TRBV2 | ASSADRVYGYT
TRBJ2-5 | . | TRBV19 | ASSQRNGETQY
TRBJ1-6 | . | TRBV4-1 | ASSHLYSGTANNSPLH
TRBJ2-7 | . | TRBV18 | ASSAGKYPYEQY
TRBJ1-5 | . | TRBV27 | ASRGQGRNQPQH
TRBJ2-3 | few | TRBV28 | ASSLLAVGTDTQY
TRBJ1-1 | . | TRBV11-2 | ASSPVTWTAMNTEAF
TRBJ2-7 | . | TRBV27 | ASSLAGTGVYEQY
TRBJ1-5 | few | TRBV30 | AWSVQGNQPQH
TRBJ2-2 | once | TRBV11-3 | ASQPGLATGELF
TRBJ1-5 | few | TRBV28 | ASSLNGFNQPQH
TRBJ2-3 | few | TRBV6-6 | ASSYMGGRDTQY
TRBJ2-1 | . | TRBV6-5 | ASKRGDRVHNEQF
TRBJ1-6 | . | TRBV27 | ASKAGQWNSPLH
TRBJ2-1 | . | TRBV5-4 | ASSLPLAGGSSYNEQF
TRBJ2-4 | . | TRBV5-4 | ASSSSPRQDKNIQY
TRBJ2-7 | . | TRBV7-9 | ASSLRSGTYEQY
TRBJ1-5 | . | TRBV18 | ASSMGDNQPQH
TRBJ1-1 | few | TRBV14 | ASSQVRSRNTEAF
TRBJ2-7 | . | TRBV9 | ASSVSGLSSYEQY
TRBJ2-7 | . | TRBV5-1 | ASSFSGSGNEQY
TRBJ2-7 | . | TRBV6-5 | ASMSWEGSYEQY
TRBJ2-6 | . | TRBV19 | ASSREGQGLSGANVLT
TRBJ2-7 | . | TRBV5-1 | ASSPVGQNYEQY
TRBJ2-1 | . | TRBV2 | ASSDTSGPLLEQF
TRBJ2-7 | once | TRBV4-1 | ASSQVGTTSEQY
TRBJ2-5 | . | TRBV19 | ASSIGIPQETQY
TRBJ2-1 | . | TRBV5-8 | ASSLGTRHNEQF
TRBJ2-7 | . | TRBV5-5 | ASSFVTGLGEQY
TRBJ2-1 | . | TRBV5-1 | ASSLGYYSGRAYNEQF
TRBJ1-5 | . | TRBV9 | ASSIPGVSNQPQH
TRBJ2-1 | . | TRBV5-8 | ASSLRRQIYNEQF
TRBJ2-7 | . | TRBV12-3/TRBV12-4 | ASRLAVSYEQY
TRBJ1-4 | . | TRBV29-1 | SVSGQGGRRI
TRBJ1-1 | once | TRBV29-1 | SVVREGLSAF
TRBJ1-2 | . | TRBV5-1 | ASSLGWGRGLDYGYT
TRBJ2-7 | . | TRBV6-1 | ASSEGTARYEQY
TRBJ2-2 | . | TRBV7-9 | ASRPVAGSTNTGELF
TRBJ1-2 | once | TRBV30 | AWSGQGYGYT
TRBJ1-5 | . | TRBV7-8 | ASSPTGVGPQH